This is a list of T cell receptor beta chains from one sample in a study of T cells expressing NK-cell markers. TCRdb reprocessed the 5' RACE reads, keeping one entry per CDR3 protein, no DNA. In all, the sample yields 550,000 to 600,000 distinct CDR3 sequences. Material for sequencing was blood T cells: a sorted CD56 or NKG2C T cell subset, CD4+ or CD8+ T cells, or bulk PBMC T cells (not recorded which). These receptor sequences come from a man between 18 and 35 years old in good health. Each CDR3 is given with its conserved first and last residue. Fields, in order: V gene, J gene, CDR3 protein.

V: TRBV7-8
J: TRBJ2-1
CDR3: CASSLSGIEQFF

V: TRBV6-5
J: TRBJ1-1
CDR3: CASNGVGGTAFF

V: TRBV10-3
J: TRBJ1-5
CDR3: CAISADRSNQPQHF

V: TRBV11-3
J: TRBJ2-4
CDR3: CASSLGLAGGQGIQYF

V: TRBV12-3/TRBV12-4
J: TRBJ2-4
CDR3: CASSLYPGTSGPLAKNIQYF

V: TRBV6-2/TRBV6-3
J: TRBJ2-2
CDR3: CASSQRLVGTGELFF

V: TRBV15
J: TRBJ2-5
CDR3: CATSRGTGGAGETQYF

V: TRBV10-3
J: TRBJ2-5
CDR3: CAISEATGARTQYF

V: TRBV3-1
J: TRBJ1-2
CDR3: CASSQDWSPYGYTF

V: TRBV27
J: TRBJ2-1
CDR3: CASSPLPGLSQADEQFF

V: TRBV29-1
J: TRBJ2-1
CDR3: CSVEVMDRALREFF

V: TRBV20-1
J: TRBJ1-1
CDR3: CSARKADRQNTEAFF

V: TRBV14
J: TRBJ1-3
CDR3: CASSHTGIRNTIYF

V: TRBV6-2/TRBV6-3
J: TRBJ2-2
CDR3: CASSPHTGELFF

V: TRBV9
J: TRBJ2-3
CDR3: CASSVGLGPPSDTQYF

V: TRBV12-3/TRBV12-4
J: TRBJ1-6
CDR3: CASSLVETGFSPLHF

V: TRBV7-2
J: TRBJ2-5
CDR3: CASSSWTSGQETQYF

V: TRBV4-1
J: TRBJ2-5
CDR3: CASSLPGLSQETQYF

V: TRBV6-1
J: TRBJ2-3
CDR3: CASSENPPGASDTQYF

V: TRBV5-1
J: TRBJ1-1
CDR3: CASSLGPGQGDGTFF

V: TRBV9
J: TRBJ2-1
CDR3: CASSGRLGNEQFF

V: TRBV20-1
J: TRBJ2-1
CDR3: CSRTSGNEQFF

V: TRBV4-1
J: TRBJ2-1
CDR3: CASSYSFSGSHNEQFF

V: TRBV6-1
J: TRBJ1-1
CDR3: CASKDLLGGGGITEAFF

V: TRBV27
J: TRBJ1-6
CDR3: CASSLINSPLHF

V: TRBV29-1
J: TRBJ2-1
CDR3: CSALVLRNEQFF

V: TRBV7-9
J: TRBJ1-4
CDR3: CASSETGGGLYEKLFF

V: TRBV10-3
J: TRBJ2-4
CDR3: CAISAAPSRLPEAKNIQYF

V: TRBV27
J: TRBJ2-3
CDR3: CASSLEGRPHDTQYF

V: TRBV7-2
J: TRBJ2-2
CDR3: CASSIQLTGSNTGELFF

V: TRBV2
J: TRBJ2-5
CDR3: CASSSRDTQETQYF

V: TRBV7-9
J: TRBJ1-2
CDR3: CASSFGPPYSHYGYTF

V: TRBV29-1
J: TRBJ2-3
CDR3: CSVKRAQAHTDTQYF

V: TRBV27
J: TRBJ2-2
CDR3: CASSSYRGSYTGELFF

V: TRBV27
J: TRBJ1-1
CDR3: CASSLSTGSGWAFF

V: TRBV20-1
J: TRBJ2-1
CDR3: CSAIPIGGRAGNEQFF

V: TRBV4-1
J: TRBJ2-2
CDR3: CASSRIVVETGELFF

V: TRBV29-1
J: TRBJ2-5
CDR3: CSVALGQGWETQYF

V: TRBV12-3/TRBV12-4
J: TRBJ2-3
CDR3: CASSLRALTTDTQYF

V: TRBV12-3/TRBV12-4
J: TRBJ1-4
CDR3: CASSFVRATNEKLFF

V: TRBV5-1
J: TRBJ2-7
CDR3: CASSLSMSAGGSYEQYF

V: TRBV6-2/TRBV6-3
J: TRBJ2-1
CDR3: CASSRTPGNEQFF